The 29 T cell receptor beta chains given below trace back to one sample, sequenced in a study of blood T cell repertoires in COVID-19. TCRdb's table, derived via immunoSEQ multiplex PCR, lists solely in-frame clones and lacks some. The sample includes 210,000 or so clones, approximately 86% seen only once; the top ten take 1.5%. Sequenced material: peripheral blood. The source of these receptors is a young man with active or convalescent COVID-19.

Notes on this clone: This sample includes further DNA sequences coding for the same CDR3. The chain couples TRBV10-3 to TRBJ2-1; D may be TRBD2 (6 bases). V lost 6 bases to trimming and J lost 7 bases, with 10 bases between them. Germline-derived CDR1 and CDR2 are ENHRY and SYGVKD. This CDR3 contains 12 residues. Here the CDR3 DNA reads TGTGCCATCAGCCCCCGGGGGAATGAGCAGTTCTTC. It codes for CAISPRGNEQFF.

This clone was detected a few times. The rearrangement uses TRBV18 and TRBJ1-2, with TRBD1 identical over 7 bases. CDR3 length: 16 amino acids. CDR1 KGHSH and CDR2 LQKENI come from the germline V gene. Trimming took 3 bases from V and 8 from J; bases not matched to a gene: 15. CDR3 region: CASSPEQTGSLGGYTF. The CDR3 DNA sequence: TGTGCCAGCTCACCTGAACAGACAGGGTCCTTAGGAGGCTACACCTTC.

This sequence joins TRBV4-2 and TRBJ2-2, with 10 bases aligning to TRBD1. V was clipped by 3 bases and J by 5 bases; unmatched bases: 3. The germline gives CDR1 LGHNA, CDR2 YNFKEQ. This CDR3 contains 15 residues. The CDR3 loop reads CASSQGQGSTGELFF. CDR3 DNA sequence: TGTGCCAGCAGCCAGGGACAGGGGAGTACCGGGGAGCTGTTTTTT.

The gene calls are TRBV7-8 and TRBJ1-6; D gene uncertain. This CDR3 spans 12 amino acids. Germline V gene lookup returns CDR1 SGHVS and CDR2 FQNEAQ. Deletions cut 6 bases from V and 5 bases from J, with 5 bases between. This CDR3 reads CASRTDNSPLHF. The DNA for the CDR3 is TGTGCCAGCAGAACGGATAATTCACCCCTCCACTTT.

The chain uses TRBV18 and TRBJ2-3; 8 bases match TRBD1. The J segment lost 2 bases and the V segment lost 6 bases, leaving 7 bases of the junction unmatched. CDR3 length equals 15 residues. Germline V gene data show CDR1 as KGHSH and CDR2 as LQKENI. This chain's CDR3 is CASSRDRPNTDTQYF. For the CDR3, the DNA is TGTGCCAGCTCCCGGGACAGGCCCAACACAGATACGCAGTATTTT.

In this sample, this clone turned up a few times. This chain uses TRBV7-6 with TRBJ2-1; 9 positions match TRBD1. Per germline, CDR1 SGHVS and CDR2 FNYEAQ. This CDR3 has 16 residues. The ends lost 4 bases at V and 8 bases at J; junction bases unmatched: 12. CDR3 loop: CASSYSMDRGADEQFF. Here the CDR3 DNA reads TGTGCCAGCAGCTACTCGATGGACAGGGGTGCCGATGAGCAGTTCTTC.

The chain couples TRBV9 to TRBJ2-2; 12 positions match TRBD2. From germline, CDR1 is SGDLS and CDR2 YYNGEE. With V trimmed by 4 bases and J by 5 bases, 12 bases remained unmatched. There are 18 residues in the CDR3. CDR3 DNA: TGTGCCAGCAGCACGAAGACTAGCGGGAGTTTCGAAACCGGGGAGCTGTTTTTT. Translating it yields CASSTKTSGSFETGELFF.

CDR3 nucleotide sequence: TGTGCCAGCAGTGATCAGCCGGGAAAGGTGAAAGGCTACACCTTC. This gives the protein CASSDQPGKVKGYTF. This rearrangement joins TRBV6-1 to TRBJ1-2, with D hard to call. This CDR3 is 15 amino acids long. V gave up 3 bases and J gave up 8 bases, with 19 bases separating them. Per the germline V gene, CDR1 is MNHNS and CDR2 is SASEGT.

This clone was counted a few times. V is TRBV19 and J is TRBJ1-1; D uncertain. Trimming removed 4 bases at V and 2 bases at J, with 8 bases between. The germline gives CDR1 LNHDA, CDR2 SQIVND (reference sequence). This CDR3 contains 13 residues. CDR3 coding DNA: TGTGCCAGTAGTACAAAGAGAAACACTGAAGCTTTCTTT. This translates into CASSTKRNTEAFF.

V usage is TRBV11-2 and J usage is TRBJ2-7, with D unclear. CDR3 length equals 11 residues. The V end was cut by 5 bases, the J end by 9 bases, with 11 bases between. The V gene's germline CDR1 is SGHAT and CDR2 FQNNGV. The CDR3 sequence is CASSPSSGQYF. The DNA of the CDR3 is TGTGCCAGCAGCCCGAGCTCAGGGCAGTACTTC.

This clone was detected only a few times. The J gene is TRBJ2-1, the V gene TRBV5-1, with a possible D match to TRBD1 (5 bases). Looked up from germline, CDR1 is SGHRS and CDR2 is YFSETQ. Trimming pared 4 bases from V and 5 bases from J, leaving 10 bases between. The CDR3 runs to 13 residues. CDR3: CASSTQQDNEQFF. CDR3 in DNA: TGCGCCAGCAGCACCCAACAGGACAATGAGCAGTTCTTC.

The chain carries TRBV12-3 or TRBV12-4 and TRBJ1-2; TRBD1 matches at 8 bases. The CDR3 length is 13 residues. The V and J ends lost 6 bases and 7 bases, in that order; junction bases with no gene match: 7. The CDR3 sequence is CASSDRGRSGYTF. CDR3 bases: TGTGCCAGCAGCGACAGGGGCAGGAGTGGCTACACCTTC.

This chain connects TRBV6-5 to TRBJ2-1; D is possibly TRBD2 (5 bases). The CDR3 is made up of 15 amino acids. Germline CDR1 is MNHEY and CDR2 is SVGAGI. V was clipped by 6 bases and J by 9 bases, with 21 bases between them. DNA of the CDR3: TGTGCCAGCAGGCCCATTTCGGGAAGTACACGTGAGCAGTTCTTC. Protein: CASRPISGSTREQFF.

This chain links TRBV30 with TRBJ2-7; D remains unclear. This CDR3 comprises 14 residues. Trimming left V 0 bases short and J 2 bases short, with 11 bases between. Germline V gene data show CDR1 as GTSNPN and CDR2 as SVGIG (reference sequence). The CDR3 DNA is TGTGCCTGGAGTGTACGTAACAGACCCTACGAGCAGTACTTC. Protein product: CAWSVRNRPYEQYF.

This chain joins TRBV30 and TRBJ1-1; maybe TRBD1 (6 bases). The CDR3 covers 13 residues. The germline V gene has CDR1 GTSNPN and CDR2 SVGIG (reference sequence). Trimming left V 2 bases short and J 4 bases short, with 11 bases between. The CDR3 nucleotides are TGTGCCTGGAGTACCAGGGGAGCCACTGAAGCTTTCTTT. This translates into CAWSTRGATEAFF.

The chain links TRBV24-1 to TRBJ2-3, with TRBD1 matching 7 bases. The V segment lost 8 bases and the J segment 1 base; nucleotides outside the gene matches: 2. CDR1 KGHDR and CDR2 SFDVKD come from the germline V gene. CDR3 length equals 13 residues. The CDR3 nucleotides are TGTGCCACCACCGACAGGGGCACAGATACGCAGTATTTT. Translation: CATTDRGTDTQYF.

The CDR3 bases are TGTGCCAGCAGTGTTGCCGGGACTAGCGGGAAAGGTGAGCAGTTCTTC. It is translated as CASSVAGTSGKGEQFF. This rearrangement joins TRBV25-1 to TRBJ2-1; 13 nucleotides match TRBD2. V was pared by 4 bases and J by 9 bases, with 9 bases of the junction left unmatched. The CDR3 has 16 residues. Germline CDR1 reads MGHDK; CDR2 reads SYGVNS.

This chain links TRBV7-2 with TRBJ2-1; possibly TRBD2 for D (5 bases). CDR3 size: 12 residues. From germline, CDR1 is SGHTA and CDR2 FQGNSA. The V end lost 5 bases, the J end lost 15 bases, and 17 bases lay between the germline ends. The CDR3 nucleotides are TGTGCCAGCAGCCGACTCGGGGAACCGGGGTTCTTC. Translating it yields CASSRLGEPGFF.

V and J are TRBV7-8 and TRBJ2-7; D gene unclear. V was clipped by 1 base and J by 1 base, with 11 bases between them. Germline CDR1 SGHVS, CDR2 FQNEAQ. The CDR3 loop spans 15 amino acids. In DNA, the CDR3 is TGTGCCAGCAGCTTAGAAGCTAGTCCATCCTACGAGCAGTACTTC. Its translation: CASSLEASPSYEQYF. Filled out from reference TRBV7-8 and TRBJ2-7, the complete variable domain reads GAGVSQSPRYKVAKRGQDVALRCDPISGHVSLFWYQQALGQGPEFLTYFQNEAQLDKSGLPSDRFFAERPEGSVSTLKIQRTQQEDSAVYLCASSLEASPSYEQYFGPGTRLTVT.

With regard to this clone: This specimen includes other DNA sequences encoding the same CDR3. V and J are TRBV28 and TRBJ1-5; unclear D gene. The CDR3 is 13 amino acids. CDR1 and CDR2 from the germline V gene are MDHEN and SYDVKM. V lost 6 bases and J 0 bases, leaving 6 bases between the germline ends. The CDR3 protein is CASRLNSNQPQHF. CDR3 bases: TGTGCCAGCAGACTCAATAGCAATCAGCCCCAGCATTTT.

This chain joins TRBV20-1 and TRBJ2-4; TRBD2 might be the D (6 bases). Germline CDR1 and CDR2: DFQATT and SNEGSKA (reference sequence). Trimming removed 3 bases from V and 3 bases from J, with 12 bases in between. The CDR3 sequence is 14 residues long. In DNA, the CDR3 is TGCAGTGCTAGTCCCGGGACTCACAAAAACATTCAGTACTTC. Its translation: CSASPGTHKNIQYF.

This chain uses TRBV11-2 with TRBJ2-7; no clear D. The V end lost 1 base, the J end lost 7 bases, and 14 bases lay between the germline ends. CDR3 length: 14 residues. CDR1 SGHAT and CDR2 FQNNGV come from the germline V gene. The CDR3 sequence is CASSLAGGLYEQYF. The CDR3 DNA is TGTGCCAGCAGCTTAGCTGGCGGCCTCTATGAGCAGTACTTC.

The chain is built from TRBV10-3 and TRBJ1-1, with D perhaps TRBD1 (6 bases). V was trimmed by 10 bases and J by 1 base, leaving 19 bases between them. Germline CDR1 reads ENHRY; CDR2 reads SYGVKD. This CDR3 contains 15 residues. CDR3 sequence reads: CATNPQGKRNTEAFF. Here the CDR3 DNA reads TGTGCCACAAACCCCCAGGGGAAGAGGAACACTGAAGCTTTCTTT.

This clone showed up just once. The chain is built from TRBV7-8 and TRBJ2-7; 8 bases fit TRBD1. CDR1 SGHVS and CDR2 FQNEAQ come from the germline V gene. CDR3 length: 14 residues. V gave up 5 bases and J gave up 2 bases; unmatched junction bases: 5. The CDR3 sequence: CASSRSTGAYEQYF. The DNA of the CDR3 is TGTGCCAGCAGCAGATCGACAGGGGCCTACGAGCAGTACTTC.

The genes are TRBV2 and TRBJ2-7; a possible D gene is TRBD1 (5 bases). The CDR3 has 15 residues. V shed 2 bases and J shed 4 bases, with 15 bases lying between them. Germline loops: CDR1 SNHLY, CDR2 FYNNEI. The CDR3 region is CASSESQALAYEQYF. As DNA, the CDR3 is TGTGCCAGCAGTGAATCACAGGCCTTGGCGTACGAGCAGTACTTC. Filled out from reference TRBV2 and TRBJ2-7, the complete variable domain reads EPEVTQTPSHQVTQMGQEVILRCVPISNHLYFYWYRQILGQKVEFLVSFYNNEISEKSEIFDDQFSVERPDGSNFTLKIRSTKLEDSAMYFCASSESQALAYEQYFGPGTRLTVT.

CDR3 nucleotide sequence: TGCGCCAGCAGCCGAATGGGACAGTACACTGAAGCTTTCTTT. This codes for CASSRMGQYTEAFF. The chain employs TRBV4-1 and TRBJ1-1; 7 bases are shared with TRBD1. The V segment lost 4 bases and the J segment 3 bases; nucleotides outside the gene matches: 5. This CDR3 region has 14 residues. Germline values: CDR1 MGHRA, CDR2 YSYEKL.

The V and J genes are TRBV7-2 and TRBJ1-2; 9 positions match TRBD1. V lost 5 bases to trimming and J lost 6 bases; unmatched junction nucleotides: 10. This CDR3 comprises 15 residues. Looked up from germline, CDR1 is SGHTA and CDR2 is FQGNSA. This CDR3 is CASSARDRESHGYTF. CDR3 nucleotide sequence: TGTGCCAGCAGCGCAAGGGACAGGGAGTCTCATGGCTACACCTTC.

The chain is built from TRBV2 and TRBJ2-7; a weak D match, TRBD1 (5 bases). V dropped 3 bases and J dropped 2 bases, with 17 bases sitting between them. Germline CDR1 is SNHLY and CDR2 is FYNNEI. This CDR3 contains 16 residues. The CDR3 reads CASSDRGRRIAYEQYF. CDR3 bases: TGTGCCAGCAGTGATAGGGGCAGAAGGATCGCCTACGAGCAGTACTTC.

V usage is TRBV4-2 and J usage is TRBJ2-3, with D perhaps matching TRBD2 (6 bases). The CDR3 length is 15 residues. Trimming shortened V by 1 base and J by 4 bases, and 12 bases separated the two germline ends. Germline V CDR1 and CDR2: LGHNA, YNFKEQ. CDR3 DNA sequence: TGTGCCAGCAGCCAAGGAGGGGCTAGCGCAGATACGCAGTATTTT. This gives the protein CASSQGGASADTQYF.